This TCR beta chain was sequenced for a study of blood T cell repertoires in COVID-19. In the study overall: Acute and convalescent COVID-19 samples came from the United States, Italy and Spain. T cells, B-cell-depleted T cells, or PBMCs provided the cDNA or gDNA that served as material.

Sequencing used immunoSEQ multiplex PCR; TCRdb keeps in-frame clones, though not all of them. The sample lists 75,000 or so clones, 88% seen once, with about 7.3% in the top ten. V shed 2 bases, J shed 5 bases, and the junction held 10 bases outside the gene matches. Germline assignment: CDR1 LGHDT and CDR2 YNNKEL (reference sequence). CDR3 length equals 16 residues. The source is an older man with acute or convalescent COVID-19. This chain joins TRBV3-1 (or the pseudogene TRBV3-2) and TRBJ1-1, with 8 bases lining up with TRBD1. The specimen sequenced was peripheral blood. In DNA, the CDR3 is TGTGCCAGCAGCCAACCCGTCAGACAGGGGAGGACTGAAGCTTTCTTT. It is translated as CASSQPVRQGRTEAFF.